The 27 T cell receptor beta chains in this list originate from one sample, sequenced in a study of cytomegalovirus exposure and HLA in healthy donors listed by TCRdb under 2017. The library was prepared using the immunoSEQ multiplex PCR assay. For the multiplex PCR, a mixture combining 60 forward primers for TCR Vbeta segments and 13 reverse primers for TCR Jbeta segments was used. TCRdb provides this immuneACCESS table in a form limited to in-frame rearrangements. Some clones are lacking; in checked studies, under half of them reflect an unresolved V gene, and why the rest are absent is not known. Across this sample there are tens of thousands of clones, with approximately 80% seen only once. The ten most abundant clones make up roughly 5.6% of the sample. The sample was PBMCs. The receptors were gathered from a male donor in good health and CMV-seronegative.

A single count supports this clone. This sequence joins TRBV27 and TRBJ1-1; TRBD1 aligns across 11 bases. The V gene's germline CDR1 is MNHEY and CDR2 SMNVEV (reference sequence). The CDR3 is 15 amino acids. The trim removed 6 bases at V and 5 bases at J, leaving 8 bases unmatched. The DNA for the CDR3 is TGTGCCAGCAGCGATAGGACAGGGGGCAGGACTGAAGCTTTCTTT. Amino acid sequence: CASSDRTGGRTEAFF.

The chain uses TRBV11-3 and TRBJ2-6; 10 nucleotides agree with TRBD1. With 1 base clipped from V and 0 bases from J, the junction kept 6 bases outside the gene matches. The CDR3 consists of 19 residues. Germline CDR1 is SGHNT and CDR2 is YENEEA. DNA for the CDR3: TGTGCCAGCAGCTTAGGGGACAGGGGACCCAACTCTGGGGCCAACGTCCTGACTTTC. It yields the protein CASSLGDRGPNSGANVLTF.

The chain carries TRBV19 and TRBJ1-4; D remains unclear. V gave up 6 bases and J gave up 7 bases, with 12 bases separating them. CDR1 and CDR2 (germline): LNHDA, SQIVND (reference sequence). This CDR3 is built from 13 residues. The CDR3: CASRFALGEKLFF. CDR3 DNA sequence: TGTGCCAGTAGGTTCGCCCTCGGTGAAAAACTGTTTTTT.

J is TRBJ2-1 and V is TRBV6-5; the D gene is possibly TRBD2 (5 bases). The germline V gene has CDR1 MNHEY and CDR2 SVGAGI. The CDR3 is made up of 13 amino acids. V was clipped by 5 bases and J by 2 bases, with 7 bases between them. The CDR3: CASSQLAYNEQFF. The CDR3 nucleotides are TGTGCCAGCAGTCAACTAGCCTACAATGAGCAGTTCTTC.

This clone was seen only a few times. This chain uses TRBV4-2 with TRBJ2-3; 10 bases match TRBD2. The germline V gene has CDR1 LGHNA and CDR2 YNFKEQ. V was clipped by 0 bases and J by 6 bases; unmatched bases: 6. The CDR3 extends over 16 amino acids. The CDR3 region is CASSQDSGGARDTQYF. In nucleotides, the CDR3 is TGTGCCAGCAGCCAAGACAGCGGGGGGGCGCGGGATACGCAGTATTTT.

The J gene is TRBJ1-2, the V gene TRBV7-9; possibly TRBD1 for D (5 bases). Germline-derived CDR1 and CDR2 are SEHNR and FQNEAQ (reference sequence). Deletions cut 5 bases from V and 3 bases from J, with 13 bases between. This CDR3 has 14 amino acids. The CDR3 protein is CASSAPQGYYGYTF. The DNA of the CDR3 is TGTGCCAGCAGCGCCCCCCAGGGCTACTATGGCTACACCTTC.

The chain combines TRBV9 with TRBJ1-3; 7 bases line up with TRBD1. CDR3 length equals 16 residues. Germline V CDR1 and CDR2: SGDLS, YYNGEE. Trimming took 0 bases from V and 1 from J; bases not matched to a gene: 4. CDR3 loop: CASSVGHRGSGNTIYF. CDR3 coding DNA: TGTGCCAGCAGCGTAGGACACAGGGGATCTGGAAACACCATATATTTT.

The CDR3 sequence: CACAAGTQETQYF. The CDR3, as DNA: TGTGCCTGCGCAGCGGGGACCCAAGAGACCCAGTACTTC. The chain employs TRBV30 and TRBJ2-5, with 7 bases that match TRBD2. This CDR3 is 13 amino acids long. Germline-derived CDR1 and CDR2 are GTSNPN and SVGIG (reference sequence). V shed 6 bases, J shed 1 base, and the junction held 5 bases outside the gene matches.

The rearrangement uses TRBV7-9 and TRBJ2-1; a weak D match, TRBD2 (7 bases). Germline loops: CDR1 SEHNR, CDR2 FQNEAQ (reference sequence). The CDR3 loop spans 16 amino acids. Deletions cut 5 bases from V and 0 bases from J, with 14 bases between. The CDR3 loop reads CASSTLRGGSYNEQFF. DNA for the CDR3: TGTGCCAGCAGCACGCTAAGGGGGGGCTCCTACAATGAGCAGTTCTTC.

This chain connects TRBV30 to TRBJ2-5, with D possibly being TRBD1 (5 bases). Germline CDR1 is GTSNPN and CDR2 is SVGIG (reference sequence). V was pared by 2 bases and J by 7 bases, with 14 bases between. The CDR3 runs 13 residues. As DNA, the CDR3 is TGTGCCTGGAGTCCAGAACGAACAGGGACCCAGTACTTC. Amino acid sequence: CAWSPERTGTQYF.

This rearrangement joins TRBV5-1 to TRBJ2-4, with 9 nucleotides matching TRBD1. Germline loops: CDR1 SGHRS, CDR2 YFSETQ. V was clipped by 4 bases and J by 5 bases; unmatched bases: 4. The CDR3 loop spans 14 amino acids. The CDR3, as DNA: TGCGCCAGCAGCCTGGGACAGGGCCAAAACATTCAGTACTTC. Its translation is CASSLGQGQNIQYF.

The rearrangement links TRBV9 to TRBJ2-1; 9 bases fit TRBD2. The CDR3 sequence is 17 residues long. Germline lookup yields CDR1 SGDLS and CDR2 YYNGEE. The junction had 11 bases not matched to a gene; V was cut back by 0 bases and J by 7 bases. The CDR3 bases are TGTGCCAGCAGCGTAGAGGAAGCGGGGGGACATAGGAATGAGCAGTTCTTC. Its protein is CASSVEEAGGHRNEQFF.

This chain joins TRBV9 and TRBJ1-2; possible D gene TRBD1, 6 bases. The ends were cut back, 3 bases at V and 3 bases at J, with 24 bases in the middle. The CDR3 length is 18 residues. Germline V gives CDR1 SGDLS, CDR2 YYNGEE. The CDR3 loop is CASSASTLDRFVDYGYTF. CDR3 in DNA: TGTGCCAGCAGCGCCAGCACCCTCGACAGGTTTGTCGACTATGGCTACACCTTC. The entire variable domain, with the rest obtained from reference TRBV9 and TRBJ1-2, is as follows: DSGVTQTPKHLITATGQRVTLRCSPRSGDLSVYWYQQSLDQGLQFLIQYYNGEERAKGNILERFSAQQFPDLHSELNLSSLELGDSALYFCASSASTLDRFVDYGYTFGSGTRLTVV.

V usage is TRBV5-4 and J usage is TRBJ1-1; D is unresolved. This CDR3 has 13 amino acids. Germline lookup yields CDR1 SGHNT and CDR2 YYREEE (reference sequence). Trimming took 0 bases from V and 4 from J, leaving 7 bases between them. This CDR3 is CASSLGPGTEAFF. In DNA, the CDR3 is TGTGCCAGCAGCTTGGGGCCGGGCACTGAAGCTTTCTTT.

This chain joins TRBV7-9 and TRBJ1-3, with D maybe TRBD1 (5 bases). The CDR3 contains 13 residues. V lost 1 base and J 14 bases, leaving 15 bases between the germline ends. CDR1 and CDR2 (germline): SEHNR, FQNEAQ (reference sequence). CDR3 sequence: CASSLVEAGSVYF. CDR3 in DNA: TGTGCCAGCAGCTTAGTTGAGGCAGGGTCCGTATATTTT. Complete variable domain (other parts from reference TRBV7-9 and TRBJ1-3): DTGVSQNPRHKITKRGQNVTFRCDPISEHNRLYWYRQTLGQGPEFLTYFQNEAQLEKSRLLSDRFSAERPKGSFSTLEIQRTEQGDSAMYLCASSLVEAGSVYFGEGSWLTVV.

This chain uses TRBV19 with TRBJ1-2; 7 nucleotides agree with TRBD1. The ends lost 5 bases at V and 4 bases at J; junction bases unmatched: 7. The CDR3 spans 14 residues. Germline CDR1 reads LNHDA; CDR2 reads SQIVND (reference sequence). The CDR3 DNA reads TGTGCCAGTAGTGAAGACGGGACAGCCTATGGCTACACCTTC. This sequence encodes CASSEDGTAYGYTF.

This clone has more than one count but fewer than ten. V usage is TRBV18 and J usage is TRBJ1-2; 7 positions match TRBD1. The CDR3 length is 17 residues. Unmatched junction bases numbered 15, after V lost 4 bases and J lost 4 bases. The germline V gene has CDR1 KGHSH and CDR2 LQKENI. As DNA, the CDR3 is TGTGCCAGCTCACTTAACCCCCAAGGGGGCGAGAGCTATGGCTACACCTTC. Its protein product is CASSLNPQGGESYGYTF.

This clone was recorded only once. The J gene is TRBJ2-3, the V gene TRBV5-6; 8 nucleotides line up with TRBD2. Germline CDR1 reads SGHDT; CDR2 reads YYEEEE. V shed 0 bases and J 0 bases; nucleotides not matched to a gene: 9. The CDR3 totals 18 residues. The CDR3 region is CASSLAWERGSSTDTQYF. The CDR3 nucleotides are TGTGCCAGCAGCTTGGCTTGGGAGCGGGGGTCTAGCACAGATACGCAGTATTTT.

CDR3 bases: TGCGCCAGCGGAGTCAGGGGCAATCAGCCCCAGCATTTT. The encoded protein is CASGVRGNQPQHF. This chain links TRBV4-3 with TRBJ1-5; TRBD1 is a possible D gene (5 bases). With 8 bases removed from V and 2 bases from J, the gap between germline ends came to 10 bases. Looked up from germline, CDR1 is LGHNA and CDR2 is YSLEER. The CDR3 has 13 residues.

The chain links TRBV7-8 to TRBJ2-2; the match to TRBD2 covers 11 bases. The V segment lost 5 bases and the J segment 1 base; nucleotides outside the gene matches: 3. The CDR3 extends over 16 amino acids. Germline CDR1 is SGHVS and CDR2 is FQNEAQ. Here the CDR3 DNA reads TGTGCCAGCAGCCCCGGACTAGCGGGGAACACCGGGGAGCTGTTTTTT. Amino acid sequence: CASSPGLAGNTGELFF.

This chain links TRBV15 with TRBJ2-6, with TRBD1 identical over 8 bases. Unmatched junction bases numbered 3, after V lost 3 bases and J lost 5 bases. CDR3 size: 15 residues. CDR1 and CDR2 (germline): LNHNV, YYDKDF (reference sequence). The CDR3 loop is CATSRDRVRANVLTF. The CDR3 DNA reads as TGTGCCACCAGCAGGGACAGGGTAAGGGCCAACGTCCTGACTTTC.

The V and J genes are TRBV7-2 and TRBJ2-5, with 7 bases aligning to TRBD2. TRBJ2-7 matches the DNA end more closely, so the J call is doubtful. The CDR3 loop spans 17 amino acids. Looked up from germline, CDR1 is SGHTA and CDR2 is FQGNSA. CDR3 loop: CASSSPLAVSGPYEQYF. CDR3 nucleotide sequence: TGTGCCAGCAGCTCTCCCCTAGCGGTATCCGGCCCCTACGAGCAGTACTTC.

This sequence joins TRBV30 and TRBJ1-1; 7 bases fit TRBD1. The CDR3 is 15 residues long. Germline CDR1 is GTSNPN and CDR2 is SVGIG (reference sequence). Germline trimming cut 0 bases from V and 6 bases from J; bases unmatched to any gene: 10. The CDR3 region is CAWSVRAGGSAEAFF. The CDR3 DNA reads as TGTGCCTGGAGTGTACGAGCAGGGGGATCAGCTGAAGCTTTCTTT.

The chain couples TRBV7-7 to TRBJ2-2; maybe TRBD2 (6 bases). Germline CDR1 SSHAT, CDR2 FNYEAQ (reference sequence). The V end lost 5 bases, the J end lost 3 bases, and 10 bases lay between the germline ends. This CDR3 has 14 amino acids. The DNA for the CDR3 is TGTGCCAGCAGCCAAGAGCGGGACACCGGGGAGCTGTTTTTT. Translated, it gives CASSQERDTGELFF.

The chain links TRBV6-5 to TRBJ1-2; the D is unclear. V shed 0 bases and J shed 4 bases, with 12 bases lying between them. CDR3 length equals 15 residues. Germline values: CDR1 MNHEY, CDR2 SVGAGI. The CDR3 nucleotides read TGTGCCAGCAGTTACTCGATTGACGAGGTCTATGGCTACACCTTC. Protein sequence: CASSYSIDEVYGYTF.

The chain has TRBV2 and TRBJ1-1; 8 bases agree with TRBD1. The V segment lost 0 bases and the J segment 7 bases; nucleotides outside the gene matches: 10. The CDR3 has 16 residues. Looked up from germline, CDR1 is SNHLY and CDR2 is FYNNEI. Here the CDR3 reads CASSEAPGQVLDEAFF. CDR3 sequence (DNA): TGTGCCAGCAGTGAAGCACCGGGACAGGTACTCGATGAAGCTTTCTTT.

V gene TRBV6-5 combines with J gene TRBJ1-1; a possible D gene is TRBD1 (6 bases). The CDR3 runs 16 residues. Germline V gene sequence: CDR1 MNHEY, CDR2 SVGAGI. Trimming removed 2 bases at V and 1 base at J, with 14 bases between. CDR3 amino acids: CASSYAGGYQNTEAFF. CDR3 nucleotide sequence: TGTGCCAGCAGTTACGCGGGGGGCTATCAGAACACTGAAGCTTTCTTT.